The next 5 T cell receptor beta chains were all read from a single sample in a study of Graves' ophthalmopathy and Graves' hyperthyroidism (dated by TCRdb to the late 2010s). These reads were obtained on an Illumina HiSeq 2000. TCR beta CDR3 regions were amplified from RNA transcripts for repertoire sequencing. The first round was an RT-PCR using HTBI primers with the Qiagen OneStep RT-PCR kit, and this first round was followed by a second-round multiplex PCR, then size selection and purification. The public reads were run again by TCRdb, first through fastp at Q25 and then through MiXCR, and only productive beta chains were kept. Each CDR3 protein gets just one entry, which takes the most common genes and DNA from the rows behind it. This sample has just over 400,000 distinct CDR3 sequences in its table, and 21% of those were observed once. 2.5% to 3% of the sample lies in the top ten. The specimen sequenced was peripheral blood. The receptors shown here come from a woman aged 18-35 years with stable Graves' hyperthyroidism. Donor details come from another sample of the same person, matched by shared clones.

This sequence joins TRBV20-1 and TRBJ2-5, with TRBD2 identical over 9 bases. The CDR3 spans 13 residues. Germline V gene sequence: CDR1 DFQATT, CDR2 SNEGSKA (reference sequence). V gave up 1 base and J gave up 5 bases; unmatched junction bases: 2. CDR3 protein: CSARASGMETQYF. The CDR3 DNA reads TGCAGTGCTAGAGCTAGCGGGATGGAGACCCAGTACTTC.

At least ten counts were recorded for this clonotype. This chain links TRBV7-2 with TRBJ1-1; 9 bases align to TRBD1. The CDR3 runs to 15 residues. Germline CDR1 SGHTA, CDR2 FQGNSA. After removal of 4 bases from V and 1 base from J, the junction contained 4 bases not matched to a gene. In nucleotides, the CDR3 is TGTGCCAGCAGCTACACAGGGGGCGAGAACACTGAAGCTTTCTTT. This encodes CASSYTGGENTEAFF. Variable domain in full (rest from reference TRBV7-2 and TRBJ1-1): GAGVSQSPSNKVTEKGKDVELRCDPISGHTALYWYRQSLGQGLEFLIYFQGNSAPDKSGLPSDRFSAERTGGSVSTLTIQRTQQEDSAVYLCASSYTGGENTEAFFGQGTRLTVV.

Ten or more counts support this clonotype. This rearrangement joins TRBV7-9 to TRBJ1-2; D unresolved. From germline, CDR1 is SEHNR and CDR2 FQNEAQ (reference sequence). The CDR3 extends over 14 amino acids. V was shortened by 1 base and J by 4 bases, with 10 bases between the two germline ends. The chain's CDR3 is CASSLVGGTYGYTF. The CDR3 bases are TGTGCCAGCAGCTTAGTAGGCGGCACCTATGGCTACACCTTC.

In its sample, this clonotype was seen many times. The V gene is TRBV14, the J gene TRBJ2-7; the D gene could be TRBD1 or TRBD2 (5 bases each). Trimming took off 5 bases at V and 2 bases at J, with 16 bases between the two ends. Germline V gene sequence: CDR1 SGHDN, CDR2 FVKESK. CDR3 length: 15 amino acids. In DNA form, the CDR3 reads TGTGCCAGCAGCACCTCCGGGACGACCGCCTACGAGCAGTACTTC. Translating it yields CASSTSGTTAYEQYF.

The table lists this clonotype with many counts. This chain links TRBV6-5 with TRBJ1-1; unclear D gene. Germline CDR1 reads MNHEY; CDR2 reads SVGAGI. V gave up 2 bases and J gave up 7 bases, with 11 bases separating them. The CDR3 is 13 residues long. This CDR3 reads CASSYTEGGEAFF. DNA for the CDR3: TGTGCCAGCAGTTACACTGAGGGCGGTGAAGCTTTCTTT.